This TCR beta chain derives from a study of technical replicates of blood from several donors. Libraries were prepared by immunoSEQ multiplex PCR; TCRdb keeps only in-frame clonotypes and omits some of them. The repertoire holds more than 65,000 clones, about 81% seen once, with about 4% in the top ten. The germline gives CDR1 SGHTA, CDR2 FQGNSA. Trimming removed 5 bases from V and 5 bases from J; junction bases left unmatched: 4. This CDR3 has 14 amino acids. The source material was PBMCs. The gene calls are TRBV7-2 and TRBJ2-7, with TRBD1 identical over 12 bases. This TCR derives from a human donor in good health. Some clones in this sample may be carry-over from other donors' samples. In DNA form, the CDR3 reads TGTGCCAGCAGCCGGGACAGGGGGCCCAACGAGCAGTACTTC. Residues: CASSRDRGPNEQYF.